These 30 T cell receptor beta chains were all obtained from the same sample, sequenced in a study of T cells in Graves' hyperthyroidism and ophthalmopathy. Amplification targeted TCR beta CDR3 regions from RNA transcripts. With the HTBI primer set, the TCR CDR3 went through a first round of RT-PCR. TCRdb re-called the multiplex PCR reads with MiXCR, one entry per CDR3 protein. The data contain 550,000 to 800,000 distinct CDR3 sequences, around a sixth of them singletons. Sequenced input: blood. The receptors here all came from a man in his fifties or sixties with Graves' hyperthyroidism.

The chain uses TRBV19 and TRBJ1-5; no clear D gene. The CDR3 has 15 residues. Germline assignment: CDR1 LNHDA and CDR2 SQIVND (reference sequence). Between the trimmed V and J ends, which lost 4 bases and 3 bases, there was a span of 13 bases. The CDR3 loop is CASSTGEWSNQPQHF. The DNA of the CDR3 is TGTGCCAGTAGTACCGGGGAGTGGTCCAATCAGCCCCAGCATTTT.

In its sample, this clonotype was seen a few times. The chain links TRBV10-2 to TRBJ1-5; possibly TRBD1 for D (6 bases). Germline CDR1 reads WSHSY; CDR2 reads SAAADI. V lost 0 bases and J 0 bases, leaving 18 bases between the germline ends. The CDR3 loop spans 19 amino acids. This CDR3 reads CASSESLGGGGYSNQPQHF. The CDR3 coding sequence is TGCGCCAGCAGTGAGTCTCTGGGGGGCGGGGGATATAGCAATCAGCCCCAGCATTTT.

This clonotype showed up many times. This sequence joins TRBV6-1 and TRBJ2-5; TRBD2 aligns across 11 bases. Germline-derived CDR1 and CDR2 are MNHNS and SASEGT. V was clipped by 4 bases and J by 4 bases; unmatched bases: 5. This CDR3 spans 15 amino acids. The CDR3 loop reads CASSGTGTSGETQYF. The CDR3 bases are TGTGCCAGCAGTGGAACGGGGACTAGCGGAGAGACCCAGTACTTC.

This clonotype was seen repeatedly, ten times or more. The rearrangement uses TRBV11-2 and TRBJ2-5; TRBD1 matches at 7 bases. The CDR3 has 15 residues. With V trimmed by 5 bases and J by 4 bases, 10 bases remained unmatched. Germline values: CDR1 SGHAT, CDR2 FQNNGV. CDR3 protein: CASSRNSNRGETQYF. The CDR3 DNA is TGTGCCAGCAGCCGCAACAGCAACAGGGGAGAGACCCAGTACTTC.

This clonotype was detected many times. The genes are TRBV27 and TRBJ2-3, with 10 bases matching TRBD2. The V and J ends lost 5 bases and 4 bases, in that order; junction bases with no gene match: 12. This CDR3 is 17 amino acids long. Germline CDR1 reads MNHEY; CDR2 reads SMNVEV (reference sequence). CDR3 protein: CASSTGLAALLSDTQYF. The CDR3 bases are TGTGCCAGCAGTACTGGACTAGCGGCCCTCTTATCAGATACGCAGTATTTT.

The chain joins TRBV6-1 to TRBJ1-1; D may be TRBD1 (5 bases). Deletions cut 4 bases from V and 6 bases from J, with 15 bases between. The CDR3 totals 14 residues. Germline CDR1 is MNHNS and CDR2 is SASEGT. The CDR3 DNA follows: TGTGCCAGCAGTGGGAGAACAGGCAACGCTGAAGCTTTCTTT. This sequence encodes CASSGRTGNAEAFF.

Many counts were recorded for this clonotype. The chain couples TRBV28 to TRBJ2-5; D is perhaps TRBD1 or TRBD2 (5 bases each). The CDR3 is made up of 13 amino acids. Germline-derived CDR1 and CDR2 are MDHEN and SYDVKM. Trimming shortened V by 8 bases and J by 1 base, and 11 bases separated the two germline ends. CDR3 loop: CASVRGSQETQYF. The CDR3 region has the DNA TGTGCCAGCGTTCGGGGCTCCCAAGAGACCCAGTACTTC.

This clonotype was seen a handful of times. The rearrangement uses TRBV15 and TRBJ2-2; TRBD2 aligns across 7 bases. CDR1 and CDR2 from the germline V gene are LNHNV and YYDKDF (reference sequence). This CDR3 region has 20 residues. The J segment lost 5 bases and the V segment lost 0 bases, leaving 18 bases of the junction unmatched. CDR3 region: CATSRDLGGRVDLRTGELFF. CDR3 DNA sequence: TGTGCCACCAGCAGAGATCTGGGGGGGAGGGTAGATTTGAGAACCGGGGAGCTGTTTTTT.

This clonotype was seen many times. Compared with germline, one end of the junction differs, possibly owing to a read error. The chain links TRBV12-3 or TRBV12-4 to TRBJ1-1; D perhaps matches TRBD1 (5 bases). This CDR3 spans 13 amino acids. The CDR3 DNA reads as TGTGCCATCGGGGACGGAGTTTTTACTGCAGCTTTCTTT. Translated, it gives CAIGDGVFTAAFF.

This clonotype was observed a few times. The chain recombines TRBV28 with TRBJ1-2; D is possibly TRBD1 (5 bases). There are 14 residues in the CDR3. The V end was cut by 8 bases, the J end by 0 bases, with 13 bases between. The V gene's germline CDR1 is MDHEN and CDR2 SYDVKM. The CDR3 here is CASRQGGANYGYTF. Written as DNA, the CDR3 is TGTGCCAGCCGACAAGGAGGGGCTAACTATGGCTACACCTTC.

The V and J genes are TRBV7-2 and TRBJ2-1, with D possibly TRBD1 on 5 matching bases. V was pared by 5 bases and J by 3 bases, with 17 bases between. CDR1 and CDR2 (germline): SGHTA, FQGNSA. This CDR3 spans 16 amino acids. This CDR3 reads CASSPDRDLHYNEQFF. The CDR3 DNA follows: TGTGCCAGCAGCCCCGACAGAGATCTACACTACAATGAGCAGTTCTTC. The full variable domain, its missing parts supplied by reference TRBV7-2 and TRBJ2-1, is GAGVSQSPSNKVTEKGKDVELRCDPISGHTALYWYRQSLGQGLEFLIYFQGNSAPDKSGLPSDRFSAERTGGSVSTLTIQRTQQEDSAVYLCASSPDRDLHYNEQFFGPGTRLTVL.

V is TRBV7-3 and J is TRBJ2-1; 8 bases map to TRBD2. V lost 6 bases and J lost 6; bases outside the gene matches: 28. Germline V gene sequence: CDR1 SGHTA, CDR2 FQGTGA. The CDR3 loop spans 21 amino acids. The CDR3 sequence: CASRNWGWEEGLAASFNEQFF. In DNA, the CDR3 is TGTGCCAGCAGAAATTGGGGCTGGGAGGAAGGACTAGCCGCTTCTTTCAATGAGCAGTTCTTC.

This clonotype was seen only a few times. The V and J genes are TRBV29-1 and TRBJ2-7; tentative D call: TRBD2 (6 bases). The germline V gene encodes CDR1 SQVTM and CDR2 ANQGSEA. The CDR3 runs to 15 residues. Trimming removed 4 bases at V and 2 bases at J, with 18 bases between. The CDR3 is CSVVLTSSPTYEQYF. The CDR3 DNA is TGCAGCGTTGTCCTCACTAGCTCGCCGACCTACGAGCAGTACTTC.

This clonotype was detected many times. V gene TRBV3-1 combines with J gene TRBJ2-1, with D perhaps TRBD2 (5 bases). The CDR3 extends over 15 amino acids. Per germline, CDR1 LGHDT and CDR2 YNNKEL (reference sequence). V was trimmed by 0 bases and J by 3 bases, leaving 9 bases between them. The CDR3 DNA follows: TGTGCCAGCAGCCAAGACGCTAGCAGCTACAATGAGCAGTTCTTC. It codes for CASSQDASSYNEQFF.

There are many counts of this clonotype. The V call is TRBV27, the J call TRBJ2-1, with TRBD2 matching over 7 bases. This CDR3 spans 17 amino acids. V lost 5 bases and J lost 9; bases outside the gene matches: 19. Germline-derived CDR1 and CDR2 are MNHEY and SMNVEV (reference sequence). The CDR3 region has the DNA TGTGCCAGCAGTCTCTCGGTGCCCGGGACTACTTTCAGTGAGCAGTTCTTC. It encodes CASSLSVPGTTFSEQFF.

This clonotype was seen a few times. The CDR3 reads CASSESKTSANSYNEQFF. The CDR3 DNA follows: TGCGCCAGCAGTGAGTCGAAGACTAGCGCTAACTCCTACAATGAGCAGTTCTTC. V gene TRBV10-1 combines with J gene TRBJ2-1; TRBD2 matches at 8 bases. The CDR3 covers 18 residues. V shed 0 bases and J 0 bases; nucleotides not matched to a gene: 7. Germline V CDR1 and CDR2: WNHNN, SYGVQD (reference sequence).

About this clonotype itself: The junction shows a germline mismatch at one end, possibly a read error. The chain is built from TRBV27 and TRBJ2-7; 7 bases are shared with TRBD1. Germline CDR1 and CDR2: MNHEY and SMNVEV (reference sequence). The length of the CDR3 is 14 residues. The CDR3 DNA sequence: TGTGCCTGCAGGGCGGAGACAGGGAGCGACGAGCAGTACTTC. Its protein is CACRAETGSDEQYF.

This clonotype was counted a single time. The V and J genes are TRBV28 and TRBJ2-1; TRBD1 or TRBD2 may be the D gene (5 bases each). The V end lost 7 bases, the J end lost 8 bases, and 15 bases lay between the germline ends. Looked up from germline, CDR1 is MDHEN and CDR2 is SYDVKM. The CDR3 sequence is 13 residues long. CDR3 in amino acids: CASTLGVGDEQFF. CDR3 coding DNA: TGTGCCAGCACCTTGGGAGTGGGGGATGAGCAGTTCTTC.

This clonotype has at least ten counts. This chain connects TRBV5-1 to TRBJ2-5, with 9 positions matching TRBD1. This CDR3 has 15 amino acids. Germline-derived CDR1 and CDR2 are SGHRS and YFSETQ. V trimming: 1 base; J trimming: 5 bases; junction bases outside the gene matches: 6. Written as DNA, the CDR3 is TGCGCCAGCAGCTTGCCAACAGGGGGCATGGAGACCCAGTACTTC. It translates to CASSLPTGGMETQYF.

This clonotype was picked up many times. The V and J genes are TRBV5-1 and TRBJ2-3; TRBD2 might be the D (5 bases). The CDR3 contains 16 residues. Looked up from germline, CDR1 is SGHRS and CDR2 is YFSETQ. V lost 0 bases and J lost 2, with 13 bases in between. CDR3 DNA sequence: TGCGCCAGCAGCTTGGGGGCTAGCCGGAACACAGATACGCAGTATTTT. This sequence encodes CASSLGASRNTDTQYF. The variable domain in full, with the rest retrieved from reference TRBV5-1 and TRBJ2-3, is KAGVTQTPRYLIKTRGQQVTLSCSPISGHRSVSWYQQTPGQGLQFLFEYFSETQRNKGNFPGRFSGRQFSNSRSEMNVSTLELGDSALYLCASSLGASRNTDTQYFGPGTRLTVL.

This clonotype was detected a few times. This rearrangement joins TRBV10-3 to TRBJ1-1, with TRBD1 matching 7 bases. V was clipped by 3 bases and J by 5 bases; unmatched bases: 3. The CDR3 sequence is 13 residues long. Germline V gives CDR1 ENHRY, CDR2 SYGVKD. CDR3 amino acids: CAISETQGTEAFF. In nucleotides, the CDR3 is TGTGCCATCAGTGAAACACAGGGGACTGAAGCTTTCTTT.

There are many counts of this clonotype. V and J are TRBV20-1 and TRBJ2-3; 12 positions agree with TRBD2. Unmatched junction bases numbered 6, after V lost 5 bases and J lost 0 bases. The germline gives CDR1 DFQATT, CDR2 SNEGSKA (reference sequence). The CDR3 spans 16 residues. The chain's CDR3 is CSAQETSGGSTDTQYF. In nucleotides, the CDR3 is TGCAGTGCTCAAGAGACTAGCGGGGGTAGCACAGATACGCAGTATTTT.

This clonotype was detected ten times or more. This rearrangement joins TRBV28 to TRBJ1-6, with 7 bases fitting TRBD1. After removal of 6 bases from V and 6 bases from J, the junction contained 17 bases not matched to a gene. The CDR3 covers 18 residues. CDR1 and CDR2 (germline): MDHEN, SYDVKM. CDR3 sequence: CASRPPLGQMERNSPLHF. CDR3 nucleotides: TGTGCCAGCAGGCCTCCCTTGGGACAGATGGAACGTAATTCACCCCTCCACTTT. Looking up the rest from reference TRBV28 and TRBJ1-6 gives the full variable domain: DVKVTQSSRYLVKRTGEKVFLECVQDMDHENMFWYRQDPGLGLRLIYFSYDVKMKEKGDIPEGYSVSREKKERFSLILESASTNQTSMYLCASRPPLGQMERNSPLHFGNGTRLTVT.

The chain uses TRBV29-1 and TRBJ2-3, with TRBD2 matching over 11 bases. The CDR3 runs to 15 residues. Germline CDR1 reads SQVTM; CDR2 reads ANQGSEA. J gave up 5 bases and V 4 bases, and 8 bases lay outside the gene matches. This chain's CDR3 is CSVALLAGGIDTQYF. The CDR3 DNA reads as TGCAGCGTTGCCCTGCTAGCGGGAGGAATAGATACGCAGTATTTT.

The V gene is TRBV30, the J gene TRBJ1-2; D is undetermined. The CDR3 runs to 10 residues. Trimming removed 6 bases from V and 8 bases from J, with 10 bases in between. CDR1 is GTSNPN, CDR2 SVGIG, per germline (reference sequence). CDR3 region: CACGGLGYTF. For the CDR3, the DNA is TGTGCCTGTGGAGGGTTAGGCTACACCTTC.

The CDR3 loop is CSARKGNTGGTSGAFF. The CDR3 DNA follows: TGCAGTGCTAGAAAAGGCAATACAGGGGGTACATCGGGAGCTTTCTTT. The V call is TRBV20-1, the J call TRBJ1-1; 8 bases agree with TRBD1. Germline-derived CDR1 and CDR2 are DFQATT and SNEGSKA (reference sequence). The J segment lost 10 bases and the V segment lost 2 bases, leaving 18 bases of the junction unmatched. The CDR3 loop spans 16 amino acids.

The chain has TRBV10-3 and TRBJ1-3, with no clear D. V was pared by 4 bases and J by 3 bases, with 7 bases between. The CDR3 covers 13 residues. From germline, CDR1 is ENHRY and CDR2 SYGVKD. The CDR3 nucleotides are TGTGCCATCAGTGTGGTACATGGAAACACCATATATTTT. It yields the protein CAISVVHGNTIYF.

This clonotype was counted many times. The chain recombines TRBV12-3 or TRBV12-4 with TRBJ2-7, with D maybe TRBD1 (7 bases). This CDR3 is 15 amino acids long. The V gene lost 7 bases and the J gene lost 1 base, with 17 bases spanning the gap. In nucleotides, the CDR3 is TGTGCCAGCACCCTGGTCGGGGGACAGTCCTACGAGCAGTACTTC. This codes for CASTLVGGQSYEQYF.

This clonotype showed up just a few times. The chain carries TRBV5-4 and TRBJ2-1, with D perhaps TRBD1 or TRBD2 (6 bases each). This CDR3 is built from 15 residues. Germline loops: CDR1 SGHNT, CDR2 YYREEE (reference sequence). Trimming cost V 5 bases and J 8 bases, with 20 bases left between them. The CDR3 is CASSVGGGRGDEQFF. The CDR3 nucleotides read TGTGCCAGCAGTGTGGGGGGTGGCAGGGGAGATGAGCAGTTCTTC.

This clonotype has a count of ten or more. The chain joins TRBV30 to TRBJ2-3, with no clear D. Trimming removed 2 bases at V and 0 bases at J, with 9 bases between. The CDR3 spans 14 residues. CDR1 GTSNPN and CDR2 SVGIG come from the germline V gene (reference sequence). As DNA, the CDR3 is TGTGCCTGGAGTCCCCTTGCCAGCACAGATACGCAGTATTTT. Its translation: CAWSPLASTDTQYF.